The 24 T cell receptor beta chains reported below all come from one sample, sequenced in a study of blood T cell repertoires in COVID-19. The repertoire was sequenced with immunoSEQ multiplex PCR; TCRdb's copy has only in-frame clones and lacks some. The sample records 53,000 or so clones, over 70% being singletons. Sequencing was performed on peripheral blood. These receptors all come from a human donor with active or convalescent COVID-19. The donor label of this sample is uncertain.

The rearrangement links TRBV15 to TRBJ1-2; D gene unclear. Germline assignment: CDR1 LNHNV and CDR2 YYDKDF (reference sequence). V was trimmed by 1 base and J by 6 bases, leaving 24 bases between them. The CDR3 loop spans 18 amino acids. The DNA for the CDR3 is TGTGCCACCAGCAGAGCGAACCCCAACCTCGGGGAGAGTAATGGCTACACCTTC. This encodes CATSRANPNLGESNGYTF.

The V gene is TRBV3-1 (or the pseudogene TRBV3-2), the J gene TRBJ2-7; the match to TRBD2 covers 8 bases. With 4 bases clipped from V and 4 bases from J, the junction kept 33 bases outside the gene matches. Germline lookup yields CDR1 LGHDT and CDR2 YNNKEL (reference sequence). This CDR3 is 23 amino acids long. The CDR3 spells CASSPAGWGLVRWLGWGAYEQYF. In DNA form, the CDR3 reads TGTGCCAGCAGCCCCGCTGGATGGGGACTAGTGAGGTGGTTGGGCTGGGGAGCGTACGAGCAGTACTTC.

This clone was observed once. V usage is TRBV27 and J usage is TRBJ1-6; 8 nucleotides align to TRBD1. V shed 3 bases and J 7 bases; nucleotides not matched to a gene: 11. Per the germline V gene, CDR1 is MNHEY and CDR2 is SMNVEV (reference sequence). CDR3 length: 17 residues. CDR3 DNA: TGTGCCAGCAGTTTGGGACAGGCGGGGTGGAAGAATTCACCCCTCCACTTT. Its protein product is CASSLGQAGWKNSPLHF.

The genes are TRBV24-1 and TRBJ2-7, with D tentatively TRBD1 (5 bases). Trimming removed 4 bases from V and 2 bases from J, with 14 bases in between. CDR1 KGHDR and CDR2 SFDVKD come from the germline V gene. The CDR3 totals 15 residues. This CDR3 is CATSDNQGDPYEQYF. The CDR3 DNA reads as TGTGCCACCAGTGACAACCAGGGTGACCCCTACGAGCAGTACTTC.

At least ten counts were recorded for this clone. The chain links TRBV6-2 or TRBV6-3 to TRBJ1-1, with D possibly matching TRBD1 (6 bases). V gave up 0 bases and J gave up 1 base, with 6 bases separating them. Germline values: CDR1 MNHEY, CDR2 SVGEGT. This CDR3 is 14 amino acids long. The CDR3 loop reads CASSYSTGNTEAFF. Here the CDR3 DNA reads TGTGCCAGCAGTTACTCGACAGGGAACACTGAAGCTTTCTTT.

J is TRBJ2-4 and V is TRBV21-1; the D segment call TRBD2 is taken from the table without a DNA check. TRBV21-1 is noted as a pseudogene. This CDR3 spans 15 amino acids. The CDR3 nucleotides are TGTGCCAGCAGCAAGGTAGCCGGAGCCAAAAACATTCAGTACTTC. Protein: CASSKVAGAKNIQYF.

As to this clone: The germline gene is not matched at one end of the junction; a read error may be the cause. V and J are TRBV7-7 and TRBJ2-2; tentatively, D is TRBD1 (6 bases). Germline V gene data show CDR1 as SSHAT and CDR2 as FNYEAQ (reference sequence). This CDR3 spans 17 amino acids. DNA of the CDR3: TGTGCTAGCAGCCCCACAGGCGGACAGACGAACACCGGGGAGCTGTTTTTT. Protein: CASSPTGGQTNTGELFF.

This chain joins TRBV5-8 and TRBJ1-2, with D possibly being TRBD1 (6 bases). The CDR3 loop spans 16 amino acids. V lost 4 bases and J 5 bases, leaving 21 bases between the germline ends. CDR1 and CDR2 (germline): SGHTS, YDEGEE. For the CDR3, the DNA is TGTGCCAGCAGCAAATGGGGAGCAGGGGATGTATATGGCTACACCTTC. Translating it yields CASSKWGAGDVYGYTF. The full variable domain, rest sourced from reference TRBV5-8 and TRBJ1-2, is EAGVTQSPTHLIKTRGQQATLRCSPISGHTSVYWYQQALGLGLQFLLWYDEGEERNRGNFPPRFSGRQFPNYSSELNVNALELEDSALYLCASSKWGAGDVYGYTFGSGTRLTVV.

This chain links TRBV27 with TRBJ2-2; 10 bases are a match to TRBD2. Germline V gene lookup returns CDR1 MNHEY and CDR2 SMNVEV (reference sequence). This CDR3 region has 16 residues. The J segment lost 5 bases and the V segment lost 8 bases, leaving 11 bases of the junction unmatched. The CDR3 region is CASRSASGSGTGELFF. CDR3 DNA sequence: TGTGCCAGCCGCAGTGCTAGCGGGAGTGGGACCGGGGAGCTGTTTTTT.

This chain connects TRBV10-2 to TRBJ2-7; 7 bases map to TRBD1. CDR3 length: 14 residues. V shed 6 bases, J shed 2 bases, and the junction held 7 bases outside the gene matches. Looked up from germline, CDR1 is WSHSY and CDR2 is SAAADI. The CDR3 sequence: CASSESGTAYEQYF. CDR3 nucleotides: TGCGCCAGCAGCGAATCCGGGACAGCCTACGAGCAGTACTTC.

The CDR3 loop is CATASGGSQETQYF. DNA of the CDR3: TGTGCCACCGCCAGTGGCGGGAGTCAAGAGACCCAGTACTTC. The chain has TRBV11-3 and TRBJ2-5, with 7 bases matching TRBD2. The CDR3 loop spans 14 amino acids. Germline V lookup: CDR1 SGHNT, CDR2 YENEEA. V was clipped by 10 bases and J by 2 bases; unmatched bases: 10.

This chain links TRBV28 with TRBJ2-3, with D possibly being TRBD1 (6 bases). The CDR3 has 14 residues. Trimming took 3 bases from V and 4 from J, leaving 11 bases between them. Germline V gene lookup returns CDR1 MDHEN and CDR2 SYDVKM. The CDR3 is CASSFGQSADTQYF. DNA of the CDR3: TGTGCCAGCAGTTTTGGACAGTCGGCAGATACGCAGTATTTT.

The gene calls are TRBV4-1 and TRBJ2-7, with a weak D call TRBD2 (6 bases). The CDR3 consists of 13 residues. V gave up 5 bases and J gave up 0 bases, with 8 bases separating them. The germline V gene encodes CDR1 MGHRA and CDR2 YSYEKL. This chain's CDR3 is CASSKTSSYEQYF. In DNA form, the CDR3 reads TGCGCCAGCAGCAAGACTAGCTCCTACGAGCAGTACTTC.

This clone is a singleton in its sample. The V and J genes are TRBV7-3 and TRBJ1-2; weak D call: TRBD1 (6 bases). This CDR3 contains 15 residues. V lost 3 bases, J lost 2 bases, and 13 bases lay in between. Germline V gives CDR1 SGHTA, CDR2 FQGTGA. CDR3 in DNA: TGTGCCAGCAGCTTGCAACAGGGCCCCAACTATGGCTACACCTTC. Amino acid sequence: CASSLQQGPNYGYTF.

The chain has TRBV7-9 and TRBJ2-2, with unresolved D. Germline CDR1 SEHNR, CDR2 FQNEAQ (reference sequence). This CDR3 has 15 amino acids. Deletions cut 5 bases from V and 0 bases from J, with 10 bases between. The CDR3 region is CASSRGETNTGELFF. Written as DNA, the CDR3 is TGTGCCAGCAGCCGAGGAGAGACGAACACCGGGGAGCTGTTTTTT.

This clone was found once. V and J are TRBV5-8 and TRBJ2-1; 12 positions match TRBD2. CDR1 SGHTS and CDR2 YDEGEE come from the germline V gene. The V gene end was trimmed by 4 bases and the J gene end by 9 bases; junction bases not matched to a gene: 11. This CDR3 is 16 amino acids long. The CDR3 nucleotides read TGTGCCAGCAGCCCTTCCTGGGCTAGCGGGAGGGGTGAGCAGTTCTTC. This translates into CASSPSWASGRGEQFF. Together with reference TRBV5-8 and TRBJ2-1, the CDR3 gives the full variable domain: EAGVTQSPTHLIKTRGQQATLRCSPISGHTSVYWYQQALGLGLQFLLWYDEGEERNRGNFPPRFSGRQFPNYSSELNVNALELEDSALYLCASSPSWASGRGEQFFGPGTRLTVL.

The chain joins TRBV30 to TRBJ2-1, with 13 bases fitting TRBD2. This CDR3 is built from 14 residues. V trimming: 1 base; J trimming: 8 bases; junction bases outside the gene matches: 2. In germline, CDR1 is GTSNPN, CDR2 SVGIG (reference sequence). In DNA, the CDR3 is TGTGCCTGGAGTGGGACTAGCGGGAGCGATGAGCAGTTCTTC. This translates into CAWSGTSGSDEQFF.

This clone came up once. As DNA, the CDR3 is TGTGCCAGCAGACTTTCGACAGGGACTAGAGACTATGGCTACACCTTC. Protein: CASRLSTGTRDYGYTF. The chain recombines TRBV11-3 with TRBJ1-2; TRBD1 matches at 7 bases. This CDR3 contains 16 residues. Per germline, CDR1 SGHNT and CDR2 YENEEA. Trimming took 6 bases from V and 3 from J; bases not matched to a gene: 13.

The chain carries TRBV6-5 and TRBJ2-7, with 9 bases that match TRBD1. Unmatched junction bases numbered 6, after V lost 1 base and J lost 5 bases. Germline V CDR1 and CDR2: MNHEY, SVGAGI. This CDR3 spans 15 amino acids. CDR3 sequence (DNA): TGTGCCAGCAGTTACTGGGGGGACAGGGTCGACGAGCAGTACTTC. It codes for CASSYWGDRVDEQYF.

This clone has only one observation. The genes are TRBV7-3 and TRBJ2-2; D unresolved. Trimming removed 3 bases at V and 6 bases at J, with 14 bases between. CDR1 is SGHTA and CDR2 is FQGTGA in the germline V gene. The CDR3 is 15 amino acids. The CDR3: CASSFWVRGAGELFF. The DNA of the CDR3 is TGTGCCAGCAGCTTCTGGGTTAGAGGAGCCGGGGAGCTGTTTTTT.

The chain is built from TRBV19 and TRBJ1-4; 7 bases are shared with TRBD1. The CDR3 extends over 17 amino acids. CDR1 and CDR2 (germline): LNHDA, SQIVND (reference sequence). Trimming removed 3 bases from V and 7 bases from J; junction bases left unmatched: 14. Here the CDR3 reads CASSIYPPRDRSEKLFF. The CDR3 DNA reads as TGTGCCAGTAGTATTTACCCCCCCCGGGACAGAAGTGAAAAACTGTTTTTT. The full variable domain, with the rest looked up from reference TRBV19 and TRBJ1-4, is DGGITQSPKYLFRKEGQNVTLSCEQNLNHDAMYWYRQDPGQGLRLIYYSQIVNDFQKGDIAEGYSVSREKKESFPLTVTSAQKNPTAFYLCASSIYPPRDRSEKLFFGSGTQLSVL.

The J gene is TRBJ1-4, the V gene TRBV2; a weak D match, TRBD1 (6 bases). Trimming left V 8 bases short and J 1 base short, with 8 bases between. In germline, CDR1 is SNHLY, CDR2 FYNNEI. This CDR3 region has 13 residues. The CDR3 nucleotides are TGTGCCAGCTCCAGGGGAACTAATGAAAAACTGTTTTTT. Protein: CASSRGTNEKLFF.

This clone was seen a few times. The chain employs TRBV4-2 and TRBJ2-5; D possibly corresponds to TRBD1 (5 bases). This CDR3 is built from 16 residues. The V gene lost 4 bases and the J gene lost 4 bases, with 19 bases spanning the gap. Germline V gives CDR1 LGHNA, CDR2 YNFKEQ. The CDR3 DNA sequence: TGTGCCAGCAGCCCAGCCCACCTAGACAGAGGAGAGACCCAGTACTTC. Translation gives CASSPAHLDRGETQYF.

The CDR3 DNA sequence: TGTGCCAGCTCACTCTTTACAGGGTTGGAGTCCATGAACACTGAAGCTTTCTTT. Its translation: CASSLFTGLESMNTEAFF. V usage is TRBV18 and J usage is TRBJ1-1, with D possibly matching TRBD1 (6 bases). Per germline, CDR1 KGHSH and CDR2 LQKENI. Trimming cost V 4 bases and J 0 bases, with 21 bases left between them. The CDR3 has 18 residues.